This TCR beta chain was profiled in a study of cytomegalovirus exposure and HLA in healthy donors. With 2 bases clipped from V and 2 bases from J, the junction kept 3 bases outside the gene matches. The germline CDR1 and CDR2 sequences are MNHEY and SMNVEV (reference sequence). The CDR3 runs to 16 residues. Primers for the PCR totalled 60 Vbeta and 13 Jbeta. Method: immunoSEQ multiplex PCR; TCRdb's copy keeps in-frame clones and lacks some. Found here are 130,000 or so clones, 66% of them singletons; the top ten hold more than 1.5%. In the case of this clone: The target antigen is unknown. At the DNA level, this CDR3 is encoded by other sequences in the same sample as well.

The study's findings and limits: There were reportedly fewer N-insertions in an Asian-associated ancestry cluster than the approximately 640-donor mean, in a later analysis. Relative to equally common others, HLA-associated TCR beta chains showed greater clonal expansion in a later analysis.

The donors (healthy individuals) were bone marrow donors. Material for sequencing was PBMCs. The source of this sequence is a man aged 18 to 29 in good health and CMV-seronegative. The chain uses TRBV27 and TRBJ2-1; 10 nucleotides line up with TRBD2. CDR3 sequence (DNA): TGTGCCAGCAGTTTACGACTAGCGGGTACCTACAATGAGCAGTTCTTC. It specifies CASSLRLAGTYNEQFF.